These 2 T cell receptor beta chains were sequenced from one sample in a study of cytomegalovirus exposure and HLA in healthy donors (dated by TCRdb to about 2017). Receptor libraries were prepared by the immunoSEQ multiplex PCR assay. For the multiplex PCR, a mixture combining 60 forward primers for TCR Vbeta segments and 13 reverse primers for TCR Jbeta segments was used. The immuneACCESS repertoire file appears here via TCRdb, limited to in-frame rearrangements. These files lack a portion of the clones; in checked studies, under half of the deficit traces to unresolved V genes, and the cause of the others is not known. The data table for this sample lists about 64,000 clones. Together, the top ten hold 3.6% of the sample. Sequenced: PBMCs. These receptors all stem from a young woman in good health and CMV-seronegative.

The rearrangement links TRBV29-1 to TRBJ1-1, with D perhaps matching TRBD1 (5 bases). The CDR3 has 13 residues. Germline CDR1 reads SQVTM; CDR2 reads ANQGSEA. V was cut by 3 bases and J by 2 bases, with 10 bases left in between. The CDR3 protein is CSVERQLNTEAFF. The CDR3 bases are TGCAGCGTTGAGCGACAGTTAAACACTGAAGCTTTCTTT.

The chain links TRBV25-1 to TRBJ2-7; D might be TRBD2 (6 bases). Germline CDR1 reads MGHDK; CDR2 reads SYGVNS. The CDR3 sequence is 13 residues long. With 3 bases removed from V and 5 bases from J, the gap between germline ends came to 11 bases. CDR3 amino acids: CASSDAGSHEQYF. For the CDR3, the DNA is TGTGCCAGCAGTGACGCGGGGAGCCACGAGCAGTACTTC.